What follows is one T cell receptor (beta chain) and its context. The data are from a study of control samples from healthy donors and cancer patients. The germline V gene encodes CDR1 GTSNPN and CDR2 SVGIG (reference sequence). CDR3 length equals 14 residues. Trimming removed 3 bases at V and 10 bases at J, with 18 bases between. Using immunoSEQ multiplex PCR, the repertoire was profiled, and TCRdb retains in-frame clones only, with some absent. The sample lists 120,000 to 150,000 clones; 90% to 95% were seen once. The TCR originated in a man between 18 and 35 years old in good health. The chain has TRBV30 and TRBJ1-4, with D unclear. Sequencing was done on a sample of blood. This CDR3 reads CAWRPNPGSGKLFF. The CDR3, as DNA: TGTGCCTGGAGGCCGAACCCGGGCTCTGGAAAACTGTTTTTT.